Below are 9 T cell receptor beta chains sequenced from a single sample in a study of OX40 agonist ivuxolimab in advanced cancers. The table came from immunoSEQ multiplex PCR; TCRdb's copy has only in-frame clones and leaves some out. The top ten hold around 0.69% of the sample, which has 75,000 to 100,000 clones, approximately 91% seen once. The specimen comprised CD4+ or CD8+ T cells sorted from blood, sampled in a trial of the OX40 agonist ivuxolimab. The receptors come from an adult with an advanced solid tumor such as melanoma, head and neck, liver or kidney cancer.

This clone was seen a single time. V is TRBV6-1 and J is TRBJ1-5; 9 nucleotides match TRBD1. The germline gives CDR1 MNHNS, CDR2 SASEGT. The CDR3 is made up of 17 amino acids. Unmatched junction bases numbered 11, after V lost 4 bases and J lost 4 bases. CDR3 protein: CASSGTGGVRKNQPQHF. DNA for the CDR3: TGTGCCAGCAGTGGAACAGGGGGCGTACGGAAAAATCAGCCCCAGCATTTT.

This sequence joins TRBV28 and TRBJ2-7; TRBD1 or TRBD2 may be the D gene (5 bases each). V was pared by 6 bases and J by 2 bases, with 20 bases between. This CDR3 has 16 amino acids. Germline CDR1 MDHEN, CDR2 SYDVKM. Here the CDR3 DNA reads TGTGCCAGCAGCCTCAAACCGGGACCAAATACCTACGAGCAGTACTTC. It yields the protein CASSLKPGPNTYEQYF.

The chain links TRBV28 to TRBJ2-3; 9 bases are a match to TRBD1. J lost 6 bases, V lost 10 bases, and 11 bases had no gene match. The CDR3 covers 14 residues. CDR1 MDHEN and CDR2 SYDVKM come from the germline V gene. CDR3 in amino acids: CATRAGTGWDTQYF. The CDR3 DNA sequence: TGTGCCACCAGAGCCGGGACAGGGTGGGATACGCAGTATTTT. Drawing the rest from reference TRBV28 and TRBJ2-3, the complete variable domain is DVKVTQSSRYLVKRTGEKVFLECVQDMDHENMFWYRQDPGLGLRLIYFSYDVKMKEKGDIPEGYSVSREKKERFSLILESASTNQTSMYLCATRAGTGWDTQYFGPGTRLTVL.

This chain links TRBV11-1 with TRBJ2-1, with 12 nucleotides matching TRBD2. Germline CDR1 SGHAT, CDR2 FQDESV (reference sequence). After removal of 3 bases from V and 9 bases from J, the junction contained 6 bases not matched to a gene. CDR3 length: 15 amino acids. The CDR3 is CASSLLPLAGGEQFF. CDR3 DNA sequence: TGTGCCAGCAGCTTGCTCCCACTAGCGGGAGGTGAGCAGTTCTTC.

The rearrangement links TRBV6-5 to TRBJ1-2; 9 nucleotides line up with TRBD1. CDR1 is MNHEY and CDR2 is SVGAGI in the germline V gene. J was trimmed by 8 bases and V by 6 bases; bases with no gene match: 10. The CDR3 is 14 residues long. The CDR3 loop is CASSERQDRGGYTF. The CDR3 coding sequence is TGTGCCAGCAGCGAACGCCAGGACAGGGGAGGCTACACCTTC.

This clone was seen a handful of times. The V and J genes are TRBV2 and TRBJ2-7, with D perhaps TRBD1 or TRBD2 (5 bases each). Germline-derived CDR1 and CDR2 are SNHLY and FYNNEI. The ends were cut back, 5 bases at V and 2 bases at J, with 10 bases in the middle. The CDR3 runs to 13 residues. The CDR3: CASSWETAYEQYF. The CDR3 DNA reads TGTGCCAGCAGTTGGGAGACAGCCTACGAGCAGTACTTC. The entire variable domain, with the rest obtained from reference TRBV2 and TRBJ2-7, is as follows: EPEVTQTPSHQVTQMGQEVILRCVPISNHLYFYWYRQILGQKVEFLVSFYNNEISEKSEIFDDQFSVERPDGSNFTLKIRSTKLEDSAMYFCASSWETAYEQYFGPGTRLTVT.

The V gene is TRBV30, the J gene TRBJ2-1; the match to TRBD1 covers 7 bases. There are 15 residues in the CDR3. V gave up 0 bases and J gave up 4 bases; unmatched junction bases: 6. Germline assignment: CDR1 GTSNPN and CDR2 SVGIG (reference sequence). This CDR3 reads CAWSVQGTVYNEQFF. In DNA form, the CDR3 reads TGTGCCTGGAGTGTACAAGGGACAGTGTACAATGAGCAGTTCTTC.

This clone was seen only a few times. CDR3 loop: CASRRRGMEDGYTF. CDR3 sequence (DNA): TGTGCCAGCAGGAGGAGAGGGATGGAGGATGGCTACACCTTC. The chain combines TRBV6-1 with TRBJ1-2; D is unresolved. The V gene lost 6 bases and the J gene lost 6 bases, with 17 bases spanning the gap. The CDR3 contains 14 residues. Germline CDR1 is MNHNS and CDR2 is SASEGT.

The chain carries TRBV6-6 and TRBJ2-7; D uncertain. This CDR3 has 14 residues. Germline V gene data show CDR1 as MNHNY and CDR2 as SVGAGI (reference sequence). Trimming left V 6 bases short and J 7 bases short, with 19 bases between. CDR3 sequence reads: CASRPPLFSLEQYF. CDR3 DNA sequence: TGTGCCAGCAGGCCCCCACTTTTTTCCCTGGAGCAGTACTTC.